A single T cell receptor beta chain is shown here with its context. What it recognizes is unknown. Definite or probable Susac syndrome was diagnosed using recently defined diagnostic criteria. These data come from a study of CD8 T cells in Susac syndrome. Study findings and constraints: In its TCR sequencing and HLA analysis, the study acknowledged that the number of individuals was relatively small.

The CDR3 length is 11 residues. In germline, CDR1 is GTSNPN, CDR2 SVGIG (reference sequence). Trimming left V 4 bases short and J 5 bases short, with 9 bases between. Random hexamers were used to reverse transcribe the RNA input (about 0.5 to 1 ug). TCRdb analysed the immunoSEQ multiplex PCR reads with MiXCR anew, one entry per CDR3 protein. The sample holds 65,000 to 100,000 distinct CDR3 sequences; 90% to 97% are singletons and the top ten take around 0.41%. V usage is TRBV30 and J usage is TRBJ2-7; D not certain. The receptor was isolated from a human donor with Susac syndrome. What was sequenced was CD8+ T cells from PBMCs. The CDR3 protein is CAWIGANEQYF. The CDR3 DNA follows: TGTGCCTGGATTGGTGCGAACGAGCAGTACTTC. Using reference TRBV30 and TRBJ2-7 for the parts outside the CDR3, the full variable domain is SQTIHQWPATLVQPVGSPLSLECTVEGTSNPNLYWYRQAAGRGLQLLFYSVGIGQISSEVPQNLSASRPQDRQFILSSKKLLLSDSGFYLCAWIGANEQYFGPGTRLTVT.